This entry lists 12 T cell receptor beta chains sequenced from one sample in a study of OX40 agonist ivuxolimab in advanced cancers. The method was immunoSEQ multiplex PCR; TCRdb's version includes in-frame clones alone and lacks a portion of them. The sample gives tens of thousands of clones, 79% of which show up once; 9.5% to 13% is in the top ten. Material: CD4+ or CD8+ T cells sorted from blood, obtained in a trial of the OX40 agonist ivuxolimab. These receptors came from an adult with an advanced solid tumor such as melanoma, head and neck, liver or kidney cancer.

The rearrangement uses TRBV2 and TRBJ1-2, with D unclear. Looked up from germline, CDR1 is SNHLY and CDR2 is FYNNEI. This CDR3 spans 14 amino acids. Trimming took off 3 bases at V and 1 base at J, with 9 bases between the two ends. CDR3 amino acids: CASSENSSNYGYTF. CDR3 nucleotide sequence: TGTGCCAGCAGTGAGAATAGCAGTAACTATGGCTACACCTTC.

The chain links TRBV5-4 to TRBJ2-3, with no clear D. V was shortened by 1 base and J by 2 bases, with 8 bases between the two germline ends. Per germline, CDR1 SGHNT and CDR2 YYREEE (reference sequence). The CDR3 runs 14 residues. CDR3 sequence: CASSLLEITDTQYF. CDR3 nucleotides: TGTGCCAGCAGCTTGCTAGAAATCACAGATACGCAGTATTTT.

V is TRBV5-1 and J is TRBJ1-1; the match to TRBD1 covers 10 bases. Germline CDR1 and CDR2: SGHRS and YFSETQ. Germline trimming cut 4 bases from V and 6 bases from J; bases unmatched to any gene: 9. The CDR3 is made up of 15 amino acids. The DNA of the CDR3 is TGCGCCAGCAGCGTAACCGGGACAGGGGTTGCTGAAGCTTTCTTT. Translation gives CASSVTGTGVAEAFF. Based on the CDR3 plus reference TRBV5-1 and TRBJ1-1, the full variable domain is KAGVTQTPRYLIKTRGQQVTLSCSPISGHRSVSWYQQTPGQGLQFLFEYFSETQRNKGNFPGRFSGRQFSNSRSEMNVSTLELGDSALYLCASSVTGTGVAEAFFGQGTRLTVV.

CDR3 coding DNA: TGTGCCAGCAGCTTAGCCTTAGGCCCCGGGGACACTGAAGCTTTCTTT. As protein: CASSLALGPGDTEAFF. V and J are TRBV7-9 and TRBJ1-1; D gene ambiguous. This CDR3 is built from 16 residues. Per the germline V gene, CDR1 is SEHNR and CDR2 is FQNEAQ (reference sequence). Trimming removed 0 bases at V and 3 bases at J, with 14 bases between.

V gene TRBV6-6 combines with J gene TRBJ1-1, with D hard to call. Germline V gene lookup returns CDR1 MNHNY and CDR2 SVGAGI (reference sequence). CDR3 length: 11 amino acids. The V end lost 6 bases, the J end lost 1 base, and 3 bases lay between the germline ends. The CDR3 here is CASRGNTEAFF. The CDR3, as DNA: TGTGCCAGCAGAGGGAACACTGAAGCTTTCTTT.

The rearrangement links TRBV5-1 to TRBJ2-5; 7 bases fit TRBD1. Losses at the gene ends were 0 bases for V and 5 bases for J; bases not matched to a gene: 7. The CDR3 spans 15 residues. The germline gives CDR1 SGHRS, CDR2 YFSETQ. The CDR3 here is CASSLAETGLETQYF. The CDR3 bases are TGCGCCAGCAGCTTGGCTGAGACAGGGCTGGAGACCCAGTACTTC.

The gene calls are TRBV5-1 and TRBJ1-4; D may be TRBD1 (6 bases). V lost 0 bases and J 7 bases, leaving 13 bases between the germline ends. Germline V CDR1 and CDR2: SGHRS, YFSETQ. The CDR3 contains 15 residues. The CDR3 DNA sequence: TGCGCCAGCAGCTTGGAGGGGGGTCGGGGTGAAAAACTGTTTTTT. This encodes CASSLEGGRGEKLFF.

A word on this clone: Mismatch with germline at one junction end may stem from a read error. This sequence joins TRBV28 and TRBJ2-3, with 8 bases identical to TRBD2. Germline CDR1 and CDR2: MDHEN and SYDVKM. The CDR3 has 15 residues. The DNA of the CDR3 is TGTGCCAGCCGTTTCGGGGGGGAGGAAATAGATACGCAGTATTTT. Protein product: CASRFGGEEIDTQYF.

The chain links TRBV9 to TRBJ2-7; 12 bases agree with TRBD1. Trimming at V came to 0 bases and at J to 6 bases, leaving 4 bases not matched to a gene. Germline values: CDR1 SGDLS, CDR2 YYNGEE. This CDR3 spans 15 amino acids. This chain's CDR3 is CASSVAGTGGTEQYF. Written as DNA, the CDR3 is TGTGCCAGCAGCGTAGCCGGGACAGGGGGCACCGAGCAGTACTTC.

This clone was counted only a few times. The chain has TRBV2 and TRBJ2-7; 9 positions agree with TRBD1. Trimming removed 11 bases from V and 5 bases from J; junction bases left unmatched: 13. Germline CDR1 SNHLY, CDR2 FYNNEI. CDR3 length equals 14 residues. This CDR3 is CAVPGDRVIDEQYF. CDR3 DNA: TGTGCCGTCCCAGGGGACAGGGTAATCGACGAGCAGTACTTC.

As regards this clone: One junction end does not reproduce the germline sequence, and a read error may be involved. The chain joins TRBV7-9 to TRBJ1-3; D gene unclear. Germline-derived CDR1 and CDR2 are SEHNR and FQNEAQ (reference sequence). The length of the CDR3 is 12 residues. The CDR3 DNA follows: TGTGCCAGCAGCTTAACTGGAGACACCATATATTTT. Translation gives CASSLTGDTIYF.

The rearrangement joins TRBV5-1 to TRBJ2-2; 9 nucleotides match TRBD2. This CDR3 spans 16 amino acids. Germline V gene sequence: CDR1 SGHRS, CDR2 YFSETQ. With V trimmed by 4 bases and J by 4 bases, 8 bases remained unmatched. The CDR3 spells CASSPSGTRGTGELFF. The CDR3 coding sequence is TGCGCCAGCAGCCCTAGCGGGACTCGGGGCACCGGGGAGCTGTTTTTT.